The next 10 T cell receptor beta chains were all read from a single sample in a study of T cell responses to AZD1222 COVID-19 vaccine. Measured with immunoSEQ multiplex PCR; TCRdb has only the in-frame clones, and not every one. The sample lists 150,000 to 200,000 clones, about 90% seen once, with roughly 12% in the top ten. The sample in question was peripheral blood, obtained 28 days after the second AZD1222 dose. All receptors derive from an adult who received the AZD1222 COVID-19 vaccine.

V is TRBV6-2 or TRBV6-3 and J is TRBJ2-1; the D gene is possibly TRBD1 (7 bases). The CDR3 contains 15 residues. Germline V CDR1 and CDR2: MNHEY, SVGEGT. Trimming pared 2 bases from V and 8 bases from J, leaving 16 bases between. CDR3 sequence reads: CASSYRAGGWDEQFF. The DNA for the CDR3 is TGTGCCAGCAGTTACCGCGCAGGGGGGTGGGATGAGCAGTTCTTC.

This chain connects TRBV18 to TRBJ2-5; D is ambiguous. Germline V lookup: CDR1 KGHSH, CDR2 LQKENI. V was cut by 5 bases and J by 3 bases, with 19 bases left in between. The CDR3 is made up of 16 amino acids. The CDR3 protein is CASSFPRSKNEETQYF. The CDR3 nucleotides are TGTGCCAGCTCATTCCCCCGATCGAAAAATGAAGAGACCCAGTACTTC.

CDR3 DNA sequence: TGTGCCAGCAGCCGACTCGAGGGACTAGCGGTTACAGATACGCAGTATTTT. Its translation is CASSRLEGLAVTDTQYF. The rearrangement links TRBV3-1 (or the pseudogene TRBV3-2) to TRBJ2-3; TRBD2 agrees at 11 bases. Germline loops: CDR1 LGHDT, CDR2 YNNKEL (reference sequence). The V segment lost 4 bases and the J segment 3 bases; nucleotides outside the gene matches: 9. CDR3 size: 17 residues.

This chain joins TRBV7-8 and TRBJ2-5; 10 nucleotides line up with TRBD1. CDR3 length equals 15 residues. V trimming: 5 bases; J trimming: 2 bases; junction bases outside the gene matches: 5. Per germline, CDR1 SGHVS and CDR2 FQNEAQ. CDR3: CASSGQGGSQETQYF. The CDR3 DNA follows: TGTGCCAGCAGCGGACAGGGGGGGAGTCAAGAGACCCAGTACTTC.

The V call is TRBV7-8, the J call TRBJ2-7, with a possible D match to TRBD1 (6 bases). The germline V gene has CDR1 SGHVS and CDR2 FQNEAQ. V was shortened by 4 bases and J by 2 bases, with 15 bases between the two germline ends. This CDR3 has 15 amino acids. The CDR3, as DNA: TGTGCCAGCAGCTCCACCGGACAGAACGCCTACGAGCAGTACTTC. The encoded protein is CASSSTGQNAYEQYF.

This clone was observed a handful of times. The V call is TRBV7-8, the J call TRBJ1-1; TRBD1 might be the D (5 bases). Germline V lookup: CDR1 SGHVS, CDR2 FQNEAQ. The CDR3 loop spans 13 amino acids. V lost 3 bases and J lost 4, with 9 bases in between. The DNA for the CDR3 is TGTGCCAGCAGCTTCAGGGTCGGCACTGAAGCTTTCTTT. This encodes CASSFRVGTEAFF.

The chain links TRBV27 to TRBJ2-7; D not certain. Germline lookup yields CDR1 MNHEY and CDR2 SMNVEV (reference sequence). The CDR3 runs 13 residues. V dropped 2 bases and J dropped 7 bases, with 12 bases sitting between them. CDR3 sequence reads: CASSLDGWSEQYF. The CDR3 nucleotides read TGTGCCAGCAGTTTAGACGGGTGGAGTGAGCAGTACTTC.

The chain carries TRBV5-1 and TRBJ2-2; tentatively, D is TRBD2 (6 bases). The V gene lost 0 bases and the J gene lost 1 base, with 10 bases spanning the gap. The germline gives CDR1 SGHRS, CDR2 YFSETQ. The CDR3 totals 16 residues. The CDR3 DNA reads as TGCGCCAGCAGCTTGGTTCCGGGGGTGAACACCGGGGAGCTGTTTTTT. Translation: CASSLVPGVNTGELFF.

This chain joins TRBV29-1 and TRBJ2-5, with 13 bases that match TRBD2. The V gene end was trimmed by 5 bases and the J gene end by 7 bases; junction bases not matched to a gene: 10. Germline V lookup: CDR1 SQVTM, CDR2 ANQGSEA. The CDR3 spans 15 residues. The CDR3 bases are TGCAGCGTTCCCGGGACTAGCGGGGTTAGCGGGACCCAGTACTTC. This sequence encodes CSVPGTSGVSGTQYF.

V and J are TRBV30 and TRBJ2-7; TRBD1 or TRBD2 may be the D gene (6 bases each). CDR3 length: 12 residues. The V end lost 4 bases, the J end lost 4 bases, and 11 bases lay between the germline ends. The germline CDR1 and CDR2 sequences are GTSNPN and SVGIG (reference sequence). In DNA form, the CDR3 reads TGTGCCTGGAACAGGGCGGGGTACGAGCAGTACTTC. Encoded protein: CAWNRAGYEQYF. The full variable domain, its missing parts supplied by reference TRBV30 and TRBJ2-7, is SQTIHQWPATLVQPVGSPLSLECTVEGTSNPNLYWYRQAAGRGLQLLFYSVGIGQISSEVPQNLSASRPQDRQFILSSKKLLLSDSGFYLCAWNRAGYEQYFGPGTRLTVT.